This T cell receptor (beta chain) was found in a study of T cells in Graves' hyperthyroidism and ophthalmopathy. General study results and limits: Ophthalmopathy onset followed model prediction by a median approximately 6.2 months. Blood shared most expanded thyroid clonotypes above 0.001. Stable hyperthyroidism was separated from ophthalmopathy by a model based on 13 V-J features.

RNA transcripts served as the template for amplifying TCR beta CDR3 regions. A first-round RT-PCR of the TCR CDR3 used the HTBI primer set. In TCRdb, the multiplex PCR reads were re-called with MiXCR into one record per CDR3 protein. The table records around 530,000 distinct CDR3 sequences, over 15% of them present only once. The CDR3 has 14 amino acids. V lost 0 bases to trimming and J lost 4 bases, with 8 bases between them. Germline assignment: CDR1 SGHRS and CDR2 YFSETQ. This clonotype has a count of ten or more. Its cognate antigen is unknown. Sequencing was done on a sample of blood. V is TRBV5-1 and J is TRBJ2-1; D call uncertain. This clonotype was sampled from a woman under 30 with Graves' ophthalmopathy. The CDR3 loop is CASSLVGIYNEQFF. The CDR3 bases are TGCGCCAGCAGCTTGGTTGGCATATACAATGAGCAGTTCTTC.